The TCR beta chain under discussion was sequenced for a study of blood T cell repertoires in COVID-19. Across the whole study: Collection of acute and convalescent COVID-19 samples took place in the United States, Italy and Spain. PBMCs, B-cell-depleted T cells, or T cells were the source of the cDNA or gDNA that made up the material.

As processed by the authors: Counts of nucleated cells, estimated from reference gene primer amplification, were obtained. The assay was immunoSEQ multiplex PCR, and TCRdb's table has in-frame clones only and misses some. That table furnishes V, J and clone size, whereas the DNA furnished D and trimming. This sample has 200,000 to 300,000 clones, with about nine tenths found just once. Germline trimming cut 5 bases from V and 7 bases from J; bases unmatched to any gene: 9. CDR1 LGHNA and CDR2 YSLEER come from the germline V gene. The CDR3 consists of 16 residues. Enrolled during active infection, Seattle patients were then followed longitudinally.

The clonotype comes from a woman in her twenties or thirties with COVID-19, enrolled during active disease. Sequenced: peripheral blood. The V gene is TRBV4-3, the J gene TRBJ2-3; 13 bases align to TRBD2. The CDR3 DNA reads TGCGCCAGCAGCTCCCAACTAGCGGGGGGGGTAAATACGCAGTATTTT. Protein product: CASSSQLAGGVNTQYF.